This TCR beta chain was recorded in a study of T cell repertoires in cytomegalovirus infection. Study-wide background: Through public TCR beta signatures, both CMV infection and matching HLA type were indicated. Broader study findings: HLA-C-restricted CMV clonotypes gave the most frequent clonotype in two of eight donors.

A note on this clonotype: Its specificity is unknown.

CDR1 is LNHNV, CDR2 YYDKDF, per germline (reference sequence). CDR3 length: 15 amino acids. V lost 7 bases, J lost 0 bases, and 12 bases lay in between. One entry per CDR3 protein, called by TCRdb with MiXCR from the reads. The sample contains over 150,000 distinct CDR3 sequences, roughly an eighth of which appear only once. The sequencing sample was made of PBMCs. The source of this sequence is a human donor in good health (CMV status not recorded). Some clones in this sample may be carry-over from other donors' samples. This chain uses TRBV15 with TRBJ2-2; D is ambiguous. In nucleotides, the CDR3 is TGTGCCACCAAGGGAAGATATCCGAACACCGGGGAGCTGTTTTTT. Residues: CATKGRYPNTGELFF.